The rows below give T cell receptor beta chains drawn from one sample of a study of T cell changes during pregnancy in multiple sclerosis. Method: immunoSEQ multiplex PCR; TCRdb's copy keeps in-frame clones and lacks some. The profile shows fewer than 50,000 clones, roughly nine tenths of them singletons. Material: CD8+ T cells from peripheral blood mononuclear cells, obtained after pregnancy. The receptors shown here come from a female donor with multiple sclerosis, enrolled in a pregnancy study. The CDR3 runs from the conserved cysteine through the conserved F or W. A D gene is named only where the DNA matches it firmly.

j_call v_call d_call cdr3_aa cdr3_nt
TRBJ2-1 TRBV4-1 . CASSQVAGDSYNEQFF TGCGCCAGCAGCCAAGTGGCAGGGGACTCCTACAATGAGCAGTTCTTC
TRBJ1-6 TRBV21-1 . CASSKCVTNEGNSPLHF TGTGCCAGCAGCAAATGTGTCACCAACGAGGGAAATTCACCCCTCCACTTT
TRBJ2-1 TRBV10-2 TRBD2 CASTDTGTSVYEQFF TGCGCCAGCACCGACACCGGGACTAGCGTCTATGAGCAGTTCTTC
TRBJ1-2 TRBV27 . CASSPGVQNLYGYTF TGTGCCAGCAGTCCGGGGGTTCAAAACCTCTATGGCTACACCTTC
TRBJ2-7 TRBV4-1 . CASSPIGTGSYEQYF TGCGCCAGCAGCCCGATCGGGACTGGCTCCTACGAGCAGTACTTC
TRBJ1-2 TRBV2 . CASIHRQGEGIYGYTF TGTGCCAGCATTCACCGGCAAGGGGAGGGAATCTATGGCTACACCTTC
TRBJ1-2 TRBV12-5 . CASGLAAEGTLMDGYTF TGTGCTAGTGGTTTGGCCGCCGAGGGAACCCTCATGGATGGCTACACCTTC
TRBJ1-3 TRBV29-1 . CSVASSGNTIYF TGCAGCGTTGCCTCCTCTGGAAACACCATATATTTT
TRBJ2-1 TRBV6-6 . CASSDRTYNEQFF TGTGCCAGCAGCGACAGGACCTACAATGAGCAGTTCTTC
TRBJ1-1 TRBV6-5 . CASSYSNTGTNTEAFF TGTGCCAGCAGTTACTCGAATACAGGGACAAACACTGAAGCTTTCTTT
TRBJ2-7 TRBV13 TRBD2 CASSLEGGGTRSYEQYF TGTGCCAGCAGCTTAGAGGGCGGGGGGACCCGCTCCTACGAGCAGTACTTC
TRBJ1-2 TRBV7-2 . CASSLSRAGAYGYTF TGTGCCAGCAGCTTATCCCGCGCAGGGGCCTATGGCTACACCTTC
TRBJ1-5 TRBV11-2 TRBD1 CASSPDRSNQPQHF TGTGCCAGCAGCCCGGACAGGTCCAATCAGCCCCAGCATTTT
TRBJ1-1 TRBV7-2 . CASSLEARGRTEAFF TGTGCCAGCAGCTTAGAGGCCAGGGGAAGGACTGAAGCTTTCTTT
TRBJ1-1 TRBV7-9 . CASSPRQMNTEAFF TGTGCCAGCAGCCCGAGACAGATGAACACTGAAGCTTTCTTT
TRBJ2-2 TRBV9 TRBD2 CASKNSGGDTGELFF TGTGCCAGCAAGAATAGCGGGGGGGACACCGGGGAGCTGTTTTTT
TRBJ1-2 TRBV6-5 . CASSYARDYGYTF TGTGCCAGCAGTTATGCCAGGGACTATGGCTACACCTTC
TRBJ2-2 TRBV7-8 . CASTLISGELFF TGTGCCAGCACCTTAATCAGCGGGGAGCTGTTTTTT
TRBJ2-4 TRBV23-1 TRBD1 CASPPGQGGRENIQYF TGCGCCAGCCCTCCGGGACAGGGTGGGCGCGAAAACATTCAGTACTTC
TRBJ2-7 TRBV4-1 TRBD1 CASSRPGQGREQYF TGCGCCAGCAGCCGACCGGGACAGGGACGCGAGCAGTACTTC
TRBJ1-6 TRBV15 TRBD1 CATSRDLKGAWNSPLHF TGTGCCACCAGCAGAGATTTGAAGGGGGCATGGAATTCACCCCTCCACTTT
TRBJ2-5 TRBV7-2 . CASRQGAEETQYF TGTGCCAGCAGACAAGGGGCGGAGGAGACCCAGTACTTC
TRBJ1-2 TRBV29-1 . CSVNVPSGTPGIGYGYTF TGCAGCGTGAACGTACCCTCGGGGACTCCGGGGATTGGCTATGGCTACACCTTC
TRBJ2-3 TRBV7-6 TRBD1 CASSLRTGEGTDTQYF TGTGCCAGCAGCCTCCGGACAGGGGAGGGCACAGATACGCAGTATTTT
TRBJ1-1 TRBV13 TRBD1 CASSSRDRAWTEAFF TGTGCCAGCAGTTCCCGGGACAGGGCGTGGACTGAAGCTTTCTTT
TRBJ2-7 TRBV4-2 TRBD2 CASSQPTAGGPEQYF TGTGCCAGCAGCCAACCCACAGCGGGGGGTCCCGAGCAGTACTTC
TRBJ2-1 TRBV5-8 TRBD2 CASSVQLAGGPPYIYNEQFF TGTGCCAGCAGCGTGCAACTAGCGGGGGGTCCCCCCTATATATACAATGAGCAGTTCTTC
TRBJ2-6 TRBV7-6 . CASSAGGTSGANVLTF TGTGCCAGCAGTGCAGGGGGGACCTCTGGGGCCAACGTCCTGACTTTC
TRBJ1-5 TRBV19 TRBD1 CASSNRGPHQPQHF TGTGCCAGTAGTAACAGGGGGCCTCATCAGCCCCAGCATTTT
TRBJ2-6 TRBV14 . CASSQLQGPGANVLTF TGTGCCAGCAGCCAACTACAGGGACCTGGGGCCAACGTCCTGACTTTC
TRBJ1-1 TRBV5-1 . CASSINRVGTEAFF TGCGCCAGCAGCATAAACAGGGTAGGGACTGAAGCTTTCTTT
TRBJ2-2 TRBV7-6 TRBD2 CASSLTGGTGELFF TGTGCCAGCAGCTTAACGGGGGGCACCGGGGAGCTGTTTTTT
TRBJ2-1 TRBV7-6 TRBD1 CASSLGQGAPGEQFF TGTGCCAGCAGCCTAGGACAGGGGGCGCCGGGTGAGCAGTTCTTC
TRBJ2-5 TRBV6-1 TRBD2 CASSVNSGGFGYQETQYF TGTGCCAGCAGTGTTAATAGCGGGGGGTTTGGGTACCAAGAGACCCAGTACTTC
TRBJ2-1 TRBV7-9 . CASSYDSNEQFF TGTGCCAGCAGCTACGACAGTAATGAGCAGTTCTTC
TRBJ2-7 TRBV6-5 . CASSYSNSYEQYF TGTGCCAGCAGTTATAGTAACTCCTACGAGCAGTACTTC
TRBJ2-2 TRBV7-3 . CASSFSGNGELFF TGTGCCAGCAGCTTCTCAGGGAACGGGGAGCTGTTTTTT
TRBJ1-3 TRBV19 . CASSIFATGNTIYF TGTGCCAGTAGTATCTTCGCTACGGGAAACACCATATATTTT
TRBJ2-1 TRBV11-3 . CASSLQGEDNEQFF TGTGCCAGCAGCTTACAGGGGGAGGACAATGAGCAGTTCTTC
TRBJ2-7 TRBV5-4 . CASSPGHPPEQYF TGTGCCAGCAGCCCGGGACACCCTCCCGAGCAGTACTTC
TRBJ2-3 TRBV7-9 TRBD2 CASSQQTSGPPSTDTQYF TGTGCCAGCAGCCAACAGACTAGCGGACCGCCTAGCACAGATACGCAGTATTTT
TRBJ1-2 TRBV6-5 TRBD1 CATVSGQGAYGYTF TGTGCCACCGTCTCAGGACAGGGGGCCTATGGCTACACCTTC